Each of the 15 T cell receptor beta chains below was sequenced from the same sample in a study of blood T cell repertoires in COVID-19. This table comes from immunoSEQ multiplex PCR, and its TCRdb copy is limited to in-frame clones, with some not included. Of 130,000 to 150,000 clones listed, over 70% are singletons. The sequencing sample was made of peripheral blood. The source is a woman aged 55-75 years with acute or convalescent COVID-19.

This clone was counted a few times. The rearrangement uses TRBV28 and TRBJ2-1; weak D call: TRBD2 (6 bases). The CDR3 has 14 residues. Germline loops: CDR1 MDHEN, CDR2 SYDVKM. Deletions cut 1 base from V and 9 bases from J, with 13 bases between. The CDR3 DNA follows: TGTGCCAGCAGTTTATTGGAGGGAGTGGGTGAGCAGTTCTTC. Its protein is CASSLLEGVGEQFF.

The chain uses TRBV12-5 and TRBJ2-5, with TRBD2 matching 12 bases. CDR3 length: 16 amino acids. Germline V gene data show CDR1 as LGHNT and CDR2 as FRNRAP. The V gene end was trimmed by 1 base and the J gene end by 5 bases; junction bases not matched to a gene: 5. DNA for the CDR3: TGTGCTAGTGGTTTGGGCCTAGCGGGAGGGCGCGAGACCCAGTACTTC. Translating gives CASGLGLAGGRETQYF.

The J gene is TRBJ1-2, the V gene TRBV27, with D hard to call. Germline V gene lookup returns CDR1 MNHEY and CDR2 SMNVEV (reference sequence). The CDR3 consists of 14 residues. The ends were cut back, 2 bases at V and 8 bases at J, with 15 bases in the middle. CDR3 protein: CASSLVGESDGYTF. CDR3 nucleotide sequence: TGTGCCAGCAGTTTAGTTGGGGAGTCGGACGGCTACACCTTC.

The chain links TRBV18 to TRBJ1-6; the D is unclear. Germline CDR1 is KGHSH and CDR2 is LQKENI. The V gene lost 3 bases and the J gene lost 6 bases, with 12 bases spanning the gap. This CDR3 contains 15 residues. The CDR3, as DNA: TGTGCCAGCTCACCTCGACAAGGGAGTAATTCACCCCTCCACTTT. This gives the protein CASSPRQGSNSPLHF.

This sequence joins TRBV9 and TRBJ2-5, with TRBD1 matching 8 bases. CDR1 SGDLS and CDR2 YYNGEE come from the germline V gene. V was pared by 0 bases and J by 5 bases, with 6 bases of the junction left unmatched. This CDR3 comprises 15 residues. CDR3 coding DNA: TGTGCCAGCAGCGTAGCAGGGGGCGCGGAGGAGACCCAGTACTTC. Protein: CASSVAGGAEETQYF.

This clone was seen a handful of times. The chain combines TRBV2 with TRBJ2-7, with a weak D call TRBD1 (6 bases). The CDR3 is made up of 11 amino acids. V lost 6 bases and J lost 12, with 15 bases in between. The germline gives CDR1 SNHLY, CDR2 FYNNEI. The CDR3 region is CASSRGDGAYF. CDR3 coding DNA: TGTGCCAGCAGCAGGGGAGACGGGGCGTACTTC.

This chain joins TRBV2 and TRBJ2-3; D not certain. The germline CDR1 and CDR2 sequences are SNHLY and FYNNEI. CDR3 size: 14 residues. Trimming removed 8 bases from V and 5 bases from J, with 17 bases in between. CDR3 nucleotides: TGTGCCAGCTCTTACTCCCAAAGTGTAGATACGCAGTATTTT. Protein sequence: CASSYSQSVDTQYF.

The chain recombines TRBV19 with TRBJ1-2; 8 nucleotides line up with TRBD1. The CDR3 runs to 13 residues. CDR1 is LNHDA, CDR2 SQIVND, per germline (reference sequence). The junction had 6 bases not matched to a gene; V was cut back by 9 bases and J by 3 bases. Here the CDR3 reads CASSHRGDYGYTF. CDR3 nucleotides: TGTGCCAGCTCTCACAGGGGGGACTATGGCTACACCTTC.

This chain links TRBV11-2 with TRBJ1-1, with a tentative D call TRBD1 (5 bases). Trimming stripped 2 bases from V and 4 bases from J, with 26 bases between. This CDR3 region has 19 residues. Looked up from germline, CDR1 is SGHAT and CDR2 is FQNNGV. The chain's CDR3 is CASSLSQWPGLRPGTEAFF. The CDR3, as DNA: TGTGCCAGCAGCTTATCTCAGTGGCCAGGGCTGAGACCTGGCACTGAAGCTTTCTTT.

This chain connects TRBV19 to TRBJ1-1; D not resolved. V lost 3 bases, J lost 11 bases, and 16 bases lay in between. This CDR3 contains 13 residues. CDR1 is LNHDA and CDR2 is SQIVND in the germline V gene (reference sequence). CDR3 nucleotides: TGTGCCAGTAGTATGCCCCAGGTGTCCTCGGCTTTCTTT. Encoded protein: CASSMPQVSSAFF.

The chain links TRBV7-8 to TRBJ1-4, with 8 bases matching TRBD1. The CDR3 has 13 residues. CDR1 SGHVS and CDR2 FQNEAQ come from the germline V gene. The trim removed 9 bases at V and 5 bases at J, leaving 5 bases unmatched. The DNA of the CDR3 is TGTGCCAGAGGGGGACAGGTCAATGAAAAACTGTTTTTT. Protein product: CARGGQVNEKLFF.

This rearrangement joins TRBV5-6 to TRBJ2-5; 7 bases align to TRBD2. Germline assignment: CDR1 SGHDT and CDR2 YYEEEE. CDR3 size: 14 residues. V gave up 3 bases and J gave up 0 bases; unmatched junction bases: 2. Here the CDR3 reads CASSWLADQETQYF. As DNA, the CDR3 is TGTGCCAGCAGCTGGCTAGCGGACCAAGAGACCCAGTACTTC. Based on the CDR3 plus reference TRBV5-6 and TRBJ2-5, the full variable domain is DAGVTQSPTHLIKTRGQQVTLRCSPKSGHDTVSWYQQALGQGPQFIFQYYEEEERQRGNFPDRFSGHQFPNYSSELNVNALLLGDSALYLCASSWLADQETQYFGPGTRLLVL.

With regard to this clone: Its ends do not fully match the called genes, so a read error is possible. The chain employs TRBV4-1 and TRBJ2-1, with no clear D. Germline assignment: CDR1 MGHRA and CDR2 YSYEKL. CDR3 length: 14 residues. The CDR3: CASNQGEASNEQFF. The CDR3 DNA sequence: TGCGCCAGCAACCAAGGAGAAGCGAGTAATGAGCAGTTCTTC.

The gene calls are TRBV7-2 and TRBJ2-4; tentative D call: TRBD2 (6 bases). V was trimmed by 3 bases and J by 3 bases, leaving 12 bases between them. This CDR3 contains 15 residues. CDR1 is SGHTA and CDR2 is FQGNSA in the germline V gene. The CDR3 coding sequence is TGTGCCAGCAGCTTGGGTAGCGGTGTCAAAAACATTCAGTACTTC. This codes for CASSLGSGVKNIQYF. Full variable domain (missing parts from reference TRBV7-2 and TRBJ2-4): GAGVSQSPSNKVTEKGKDVELRCDPISGHTALYWYRQSLGQGLEFLIYFQGNSAPDKSGLPSDRFSAERTGGSVSTLTIQRTQQEDSAVYLCASSLGSGVKNIQYFGAGTRLSVL.

The chain has TRBV11-3 and TRBJ2-1; weak D call: TRBD2 (6 bases). CDR1 is SGHNT, CDR2 YENEEA, per germline. V was cut by 3 bases and J by 0 bases, with 12 bases left in between. This CDR3 has 16 residues. The CDR3 nucleotides are TGTGCCAGCAGCTTGGTGGGAGGACACTCCTACAATGAGCAGTTCTTC. Translated, it gives CASSLVGGHSYNEQFF. Full variable domain (missing parts from reference TRBV11-3 and TRBJ2-1): EAGVVQSPRYKIIEKKQPVAFWCNPISGHNTLYWYLQNLGQGPELLIRYENEEAVDDSQLPKDRFSAERLKGVDSTLKIQPAELGDSAVYLCASSLVGGHSYNEQFFGPGTRLTVL.